These T cell receptor beta chains were read from a single sample in a study of blood T cell repertoires in COVID-19. Libraries were prepared by immunoSEQ multiplex PCR; TCRdb keeps only in-frame clonotypes and omits some of them. Among about 140,000 clones listed, around 88% were seen once. Material for sequencing was peripheral blood. The receptors shown here come from an older woman with acute or convalescent COVID-19. CDR3s include the opening cysteine and the closing phenylalanine or tryptophan. The D gene is left open where the match is weak. Clone size, where shown, is once, few, many, or a class for clones that have expanded.

v_gene,abundance,j_gene,d_gene,CDR3aa,CDR3nt
TRBV7-2,.,TRBJ1-6,.,CASSLGGGSDSPLHF,TGTGCCAGCAGCTTAGGAGGGGGTTCCGATTCACCCCTCCACTTT
TRBV5-1,.,TRBJ1-5,.,CASSLGGFGQPQHF,TGCGCCAGCAGCTTGGGAGGGTTCGGTCAGCCCCAGCATTTT
TRBV9,.,TRBJ2-7,.,CASSVDSQSYEQYF,TGTGCCAGCAGCGTAGATTCACAGTCCTACGAGCAGTACTTC
TRBV4-3,.,TRBJ1-5,.,CASSPQARGRNHQPQHF,TGCGCCAGCAGCCCCCAGGCACGGGGGAGGAATCATCAGCCCCAGCATTTT
TRBV27,.,TRBJ1-2,TRBD1,CASSFLTGSDDGYTF,TGTGCCAGCAGTTTCCTGACAGGGAGCGATGATGGCTACACCTTC
TRBV12-3/TRBV12-4,.,TRBJ2-5,.,CASTIGRQETQYF,TGTGCCAGCACTATAGGGAGACAAGAGACCCAGTACTTC
TRBV5-1,.,TRBJ1-2,TRBD1,CASSTRQGVPANYGYTF,TGCGCCAGCAGCACCCGACAGGGAGTCCCCGCTAACTATGGCTACACCTTC
TRBV2,.,TRBJ2-3,.,CASSEPGLLTDTQYF,TGTGCCAGCAGCGAACCGGGACTCCTTACAGATACGCAGTATTTT
TRBV9,.,TRBJ1-1,TRBD1,CASSANSGQGSVTEAFF,TGTGCCAGCAGCGCCAATTCGGGACAGGGCTCTGTCACTGAAGCTTTCTTT
TRBV7-8,.,TRBJ2-7,.,CTSSPRPDQGEQYF,TGTACCAGCAGCCCTCGCCCCGATCAGGGCGAGCAGTACTTC
TRBV5-1,.,TRBJ1-6,TRBD1,CASSLGAGGNSPLHF,TGCGCCAGCAGCTTGGGAGCAGGGGGCAATTCACCCCTCCACTTT
TRBV4-1,once,TRBJ2-3,.,CASSPDPYLTGPHTDTQYF,TGCGCCAGCAGCCCAGACCCCTACCTGACAGGCCCCCACACAGATACGCAGTATTTT
TRBV5-8,few,TRBJ1-2,.,CASVGWRFYTF,TGTGCCAGCGTTGGGTGGCGGTTCTACACCTTC
TRBV5-1,.,TRBJ1-5,TRBD1,CASSSTGTGNQPQHF,TGCGCCAGCAGCTCTACCGGGACAGGGAATCAGCCCCAGCATTTT
TRBV27,.,TRBJ2-2,.,CASSQVGIGELFF,TGTGCCAGCAGTCAGGTCGGAATAGGGGAGCTGTTTTTT
TRBV6-1,.,TRBJ2-1,TRBD2,CASSERGGVDEQFF,TGTGCCAGCAGTGAGCGGGGGGGCGTGGATGAGCAGTTCTTC
TRBV5-8,.,TRBJ1-6,TRBD1,CASSLGTGGNSPLHF,TGTGCCAGCAGCTTGGGGACAGGGGGGAATTCACCCCTCCACTTT
TRBV12-3/TRBV12-4,.,TRBJ2-7,TRBD2,CASTRGDHEQYF,TGTGCCAGCACCCGGGGGGACCACGAGCAGTACTTC
TRBV19,.,TRBJ1-1,.,CASSTRQHEAFF,TGTGCCAGTAGTACCCGACAGCATGAAGCTTTCTTT
TRBV20-1,few,TRBJ2-1,.,CSASGSGAYNEQFF,TGCAGTGCTAGTGGCAGCGGAGCCTACAATGAGCAGTTCTTC
TRBV19,.,TRBJ2-1,TRBD2,CASSIEASGGYNEQFF,TGTGCCAGTAGTATAGAGGCTAGCGGGGGCTACAATGAGCAGTTCTTC
TRBV29-1,once,TRBJ2-7,TRBD2,CSVVLLAGYYEQYF,TGCAGCGTTGTTCTACTAGCGGGGTACTACGAGCAGTACTTC
TRBV18,.,TRBJ2-7,.,CASSRQEKYEQYF,TGTGCCAGCTCACGACAGGAGAAGTACGAGCAGTACTTC
TRBV18,.,TRBJ1-5,TRBD1,CASSRQGGDNQPQHF,TGTGCCAGCTCACGACAGGGGGGTGACAATCAGCCCCAGCATTTT
TRBV30,.,TRBJ1-1,.,CAGGAEAFF,TGTGCCGGCGGGGCTGAAGCTTTCTTT
TRBV4-2,.,TRBJ1-1,.,CASSQDFVNSYTEAFF,TGTGCCAGCAGCCAAGATTTTGTGAACAGTTACACTGAAGCTTTCTTT
TRBV7-2,.,TRBJ1-3,.,CASSPDSPSGNTIYF,TGTGCCAGCAGCCCAGACAGCCCTTCTGGAAACACCATATATTTT